The clone carrying this T cell receptor (beta chain) was detected only a few times. Its antigen is undetermined. Germline V gene lookup returns CDR1 SGHRS and CDR2 YFSETQ. Trimming at V came to 0 bases and at J to 5 bases, leaving 2 bases not matched to a gene. The CDR3 length is 15 residues. This sample is drawn from a study of response to subunit inactivated influenza vaccine. Study-wide results and limits: Authors suggested each seasonal flu vaccination may recruit only limited numbers of new T cells.

TCRdb ran MiXCR on the RT-PCR reads and lists one entry per CDR3 protein. The table has 600,000 to 850,000 distinct CDR3 sequences, about 15% seen once; the top ten hold approximately 7.6%. Sequencing was performed on PBMCs from blood, taken 14 days before vaccination. The rearrangement uses TRBV5-1 and TRBJ2-1; 10 nucleotides agree with TRBD2. The sequence was collected from a man between 50 and 59 years old who received an inactivated influenza vaccine. CDR3 nucleotides: TGCGCCAGCAGCTTGGAACTAGCGGGGAACAATGAGCAGTTCTTC. It specifies CASSLELAGNNEQFF.